These 31 T cell receptor beta chains came from one sample sequenced in a study of Graves' ophthalmopathy and Graves' hyperthyroidism. The study amplified TCR beta CDR3 regions using RNA transcripts. An initial RT-PCR round employing HTBI primers preceded a second-round multiplex PCR. TCRdb independently ran MiXCR on the multiplex PCR reads; one entry per CDR3 protein. The table has 350,000 or so distinct CDR3 sequences, 17% seen once; the top ten hold roughly an eighth. The source material was peripheral blood. The receptors shown here come from an adult man with Graves' ophthalmopathy.

This clonotype has only a few counts. The rearrangement uses TRBV6-4 and TRBJ1-2; the D gene is possibly TRBD1 (5 bases). Germline CDR1 reads MRHNA; CDR2 reads SNTAGT. Trimming left V 3 bases short and J 7 bases short, with 12 bases between. The CDR3 spans 13 residues. CDR3 residues: CASSDAGTAGYTF. The DNA of the CDR3 is TGTGCCAGCAGTGATGCCGGGACCGCTGGCTACACCTTC.

The V call is TRBV6-5, the J call TRBJ1-6; TRBD1 agrees at 7 bases. Looked up from germline, CDR1 is MNHEY and CDR2 is SVGAGI. The CDR3 length is 15 residues. With V trimmed by 2 bases and J by 10 bases, 8 bases remained unmatched. The CDR3 here is CASSYRQGSGSPLHF. In DNA, the CDR3 is TGTGCCAGCAGTTACCGACAGGGTTCTGGGTCACCCCTCCACTTT.

The rearrangement links TRBV6-1 to TRBJ1-1; no reliable D call. The CDR3 has 14 residues. The germline V gene encodes CDR1 MNHNS and CDR2 SASEGT. Trimming shortened V by 7 bases and J by 4 bases, and 16 bases separated the two germline ends. The CDR3 spells CASTTSERGTEAFF. DNA of the CDR3: TGTGCCAGCACCACATCCGAACGCGGCACTGAAGCTTTCTTT.

This clonotype has ten or more counts. This CDR3 reads CASSFWRTSGPYEQYF. The CDR3 DNA sequence: TGTGCCAGCAGTTTCTGGCGGACTAGCGGGCCCTACGAGCAGTACTTC. The V and J genes are TRBV27 and TRBJ2-7; 11 bases fit TRBD2. This CDR3 has 16 amino acids. The germline gives CDR1 MNHEY, CDR2 SMNVEV (reference sequence). J gave up 2 bases and V 3 bases, and 6 bases lay outside the gene matches.

This clonotype has ten or more counts. J is TRBJ2-1 and V is TRBV5-1; 8 nucleotides align to TRBD2. The CDR3 consists of 14 residues. J lost 6 bases, V lost 1 base, and 3 bases had no gene match. The germline V gene has CDR1 SGHRS and CDR2 YFSETQ. In DNA, the CDR3 is TGCGCCAGCAGCTTGCGGGGGGGACCCAATGAGCAGTTCTTC. It codes for CASSLRGGPNEQFF.

This rearrangement joins TRBV12-3 or TRBV12-4 to TRBJ1-5; no clear D. Trimming pared 5 bases from V and 9 bases from J, leaving 11 bases between. This CDR3 contains 12 residues. In DNA, the CDR3 is TGTGCCAGCAGTCAGAACCCTCGGCCCCAGCATTTT. The encoded protein is CASSQNPRPQHF.

This clonotype was recorded once. The rearrangement links TRBV20-1 to TRBJ1-5; D gene unclear. The CDR3 loop spans 14 amino acids. Germline V gives CDR1 DFQATT, CDR2 SNEGSKA (reference sequence). The germline V and J ends were trimmed by 0 bases and 7 bases, with 13 bases remaining between them. In DNA, the CDR3 is TGCAGTGCTAGAGATATGCGGAGCGGGCAGCCCCAGCATTTT. Its protein product is CSARDMRSGQPQHF.

This clonotype was recorded many times. V and J are TRBV6-5 and TRBJ2-5, with D possibly TRBD2 on 5 matching bases. Trimming left V 7 bases short and J 5 bases short, with 17 bases between. Germline CDR1 MNHEY, CDR2 SVGAGI. The CDR3 spans 14 residues. CDR3 residues: CASTEAHGGETQYF. CDR3 DNA: TGTGCCAGCACCGAGGCCCACGGCGGGGAGACCCAGTACTTC.

Within the sample, this clonotype is medium-sized. The V call is TRBV11-1, the J call TRBJ2-5, with 11 positions matching TRBD2. The CDR3 has 16 residues. Per the germline V gene, CDR1 is SGHAT and CDR2 is FQDESV (reference sequence). V lost 4 bases and J lost 3; bases outside the gene matches: 7. The CDR3 coding sequence is TGTGCCAGCAGCTCCACGGGGACTAGCGGCGAAGAGACCCAGTACTTC. Its protein product is CASSSTGTSGEETQYF.

This clonotype was counted ten times or more. V usage is TRBV12-3 or TRBV12-4 and J usage is TRBJ2-6, with D uncertain. This CDR3 contains 16 residues. The V end lost 3 bases, the J end lost 1 base, and 10 bases lay between the germline ends. The chain's CDR3 is CASSFTLMSGANVLTF. For the CDR3, the DNA is TGTGCCAGCAGTTTCACCTTAATGTCTGGGGCCAACGTCCTGACTTTC.

This clonotype was detected many times. This chain links TRBV20-1 with TRBJ1-6; 7 positions agree with TRBD1. Trimming at V came to 6 bases and at J to 7 bases, leaving 9 bases not matched to a gene. CDR1 is DFQATT and CDR2 is SNEGSKA in the germline V gene (reference sequence). This CDR3 is 14 amino acids long. In DNA form, the CDR3 reads TGCAGTGCGGTACCGGGACAGTCAAATTCACCCCTCCACTTT. It specifies CSAVPGQSNSPLHF.

There are many counts of this clonotype. The chain links TRBV6-2 or TRBV6-3 to TRBJ1-6, with D hard to call. The CDR3 has 15 residues. CDR1 is MNHEY and CDR2 is SVGEGT in the germline V gene. V dropped 8 bases and J dropped 0 bases, with 11 bases sitting between them. In nucleotides, the CDR3 is TGTGCCAGCTGGGGTCCGAGCTCCTATAATTCACCCCTCCACTTT. Its protein is CASWGPSSYNSPLHF.

This clonotype was seen ten or more times. The genes are TRBV2 and TRBJ2-7; no reliable D call. Looked up from germline, CDR1 is SNHLY and CDR2 is FYNNEI. This CDR3 is built from 15 residues. Trimming pared 7 bases from V and 0 bases from J, leaving 16 bases between. The CDR3 sequence: CASNLEVFSSYEQYF. CDR3 coding DNA: TGTGCCAGCAACCTGGAAGTATTCAGCTCCTACGAGCAGTACTTC. The entire variable domain, with the rest obtained from reference TRBV2 and TRBJ2-7, is as follows: EPEVTQTPSHQVTQMGQEVILRCVPISNHLYFYWYRQILGQKVEFLVSFYNNEISEKSEIFDDQFSVERPDGSNFTLKIRSTKLEDSAMYFCASNLEVFSSYEQYFGPGTRLTVT.

V usage is TRBV12-3 or TRBV12-4 and J usage is TRBJ1-2; 7 positions agree with TRBD1. The trim removed 5 bases at V and 7 bases at J, leaving 7 bases unmatched. The CDR3 has 13 residues. CDR3 amino acids: CASSPVTGFGYTF. The CDR3 coding sequence is TGTGCCAGCAGTCCCGTGACAGGGTTTGGCTACACCTTC.

In its sample, this clonotype was seen many times. The rearrangement links TRBV12-3 or TRBV12-4 to TRBJ1-1; D may be TRBD1 (5 bases). The CDR3 is 14 amino acids. V was trimmed by 7 bases and J by 3 bases, leaving 15 bases between them. CDR3 in amino acids: CASIRGREDTEAFF. The CDR3 coding sequence is TGTGCCAGCATTAGGGGAAGGGAGGACACTGAAGCTTTCTTT.

This clonotype has at least ten counts. The chain links TRBV7-9 to TRBJ1-1; D not certain. Germline loops: CDR1 SEHNR, CDR2 FQNEAQ (reference sequence). This CDR3 region has 15 residues. V was trimmed by 1 base and J by 1 base, leaving 10 bases between them. CDR3 DNA: TGTGCCAGCAGCTTAGGTTCGAGGGCGAACACTGAAGCTTTCTTT. It specifies CASSLGSRANTEAFF.

This clonotype was found many times. The CDR3 loop is CASSYSTSGGTETQYF. The CDR3, as DNA: TGTGCCAGCAGTTACTCGACTAGCGGGGGGACAGAGACCCAGTACTTC. The chain carries TRBV6-2 or TRBV6-3 and TRBJ2-5, with 13 bases that match TRBD2. The CDR3 consists of 16 residues. Germline-derived CDR1 and CDR2 are MNHEY and SVGEGT. J was trimmed by 4 bases and V by 0 bases; bases with no gene match: 2.

This clonotype showed up many times. The chain uses TRBV5-1 and TRBJ1-2; no clear D. The CDR3 loop spans 15 amino acids. Per germline, CDR1 SGHRS and CDR2 YFSETQ. Trimming removed 0 bases from V and 2 bases from J, with 11 bases in between. CDR3 sequence: CASSLVGLGNYGYTF. Written as DNA, the CDR3 is TGCGCCAGCAGCTTGGTTGGGTTGGGCAACTATGGCTACACCTTC.

This clonotype was seen repeatedly, ten times or more. The chain uses TRBV7-2 and TRBJ2-7; a weak D match, TRBD2 (5 bases). V lost 1 base to trimming and J lost 4 bases, with 17 bases between them. There are 16 residues in the CDR3. The germline V gene encodes CDR1 SGHTA and CDR2 FQGNSA. CDR3 sequence (DNA): TGTGCCAGCAGCTTAGTACCGACCATTCGGGGATACGAGCAGTACTTC. Protein: CASSLVPTIRGYEQYF.

This clonotype was seen ten or more times. The V call is TRBV6-5, the J call TRBJ2-5; 8 bases align to TRBD1. J was trimmed by 1 base and V by 7 bases; bases with no gene match: 5. Germline CDR1 and CDR2: MNHEY and SVGAGI. This CDR3 region has 14 residues. The DNA for the CDR3 is TGTGCCAGCACCATGACAGGGGTCCAAGAGACCCAGTACTTC. Its protein is CASTMTGVQETQYF.

J is TRBJ2-7 and V is TRBV12-3 or TRBV12-4; 7 bases are shared with TRBD2. The CDR3 runs 16 residues. The V and J ends lost 6 bases and 3 bases, in that order; junction bases with no gene match: 14. The CDR3 is CASSRTGGVSFYEQYF. CDR3 sequence (DNA): TGTGCCAGCAGCCGGACGGGAGGAGTAAGCTTCTACGAGCAGTACTTC.

In its sample, this clonotype was seen many times. The V gene is TRBV3-1, the J gene TRBJ2-7; maybe TRBD1 (5 bases). Per the germline V gene, CDR1 is LGHDT and CDR2 is YNNKEL (reference sequence). V was cut by 2 bases and J by 7 bases, with 21 bases left in between. This CDR3 has 16 amino acids. The CDR3 loop is CASSQMNAGHVGEQYF. For the CDR3, the DNA is TGTGCCAGCAGCCAAATGAACGCAGGACACGTTGGGGAGCAGTACTTC.

In this sample, this clonotype turned up many times. The chain uses TRBV6-5 and TRBJ1-1; no definite D call. In germline, CDR1 is MNHEY, CDR2 SVGAGI. The CDR3 has 13 amino acids. Trimming removed 4 bases from V and 0 bases from J, with 6 bases in between. This CDR3 reads CASSSEMNTEAFF. CDR3 DNA: TGTGCCAGCAGTTCAGAGATGAACACTGAAGCTTTCTTT.

This clonotype was observed at least ten times. The chain carries TRBV12-3 or TRBV12-4 and TRBJ1-3; D remains ambiguous. The CDR3 runs 16 residues. The germline V and J ends were trimmed by 8 bases and 0 bases, with 17 bases remaining between them. The CDR3 is CASRSFLGVSGNTIYF. The CDR3 DNA sequence: TGTGCCAGCCGATCATTCCTTGGGGTCTCTGGAAACACCATATATTTT.

In its sample, this clonotype was seen a few times. The junction shows a germline mismatch at one end, possibly a read error. The J gene is TRBJ2-5, the V gene TRBV5-1, with TRBD1 matching 7 bases. Germline lookup yields CDR1 SGHRS and CDR2 YFSETQ. This CDR3 has 14 residues. The CDR3 DNA follows: TGCGCCAGCAGCACAGGGGACAGTCAAGAGACCCGGTACTTC. This sequence encodes CASSTGDSQETRYF.

This clonotype was counted many times. The chain joins TRBV20-1 to TRBJ2-5; D gene uncertain. This CDR3 has 13 amino acids. V was clipped by 6 bases and J by 3 bases, with 14 bases between them. Germline V gene sequence: CDR1 DFQATT, CDR2 SNEGSKA (reference sequence). The CDR3 protein is CSAYQTVKETQYF. In DNA, the CDR3 is TGCAGTGCCTATCAGACTGTCAAAGAGACCCAGTACTTC.

Many counts were recorded for this clonotype. The chain has TRBV7-2 and TRBJ1-6, with D maybe TRBD1 (5 bases). The germline V and J ends were trimmed by 5 bases and 6 bases, with 14 bases remaining between them. Germline CDR1 SGHTA, CDR2 FQGNSA. The CDR3 spans 15 residues. DNA of the CDR3: TGTGCCAGCAGCATGAGGGGTTCGGGTAATTCACCCCTCCACTTT. It codes for CASSMRGSGNSPLHF.

This clonotype was seen repeatedly, ten times or more. The chain uses TRBV5-1 and TRBJ1-1; no firm D call. The CDR3 covers 13 residues. Germline CDR1 is SGHRS and CDR2 is YFSETQ. V was cut by 0 bases and J by 8 bases, with 11 bases left in between. The CDR3 loop reads CASSLGATREAFF. The DNA for the CDR3 is TGCGCCAGCAGCTTGGGAGCAACCAGGGAAGCTTTCTTT.

The table lists this clonotype with many counts. The chain has TRBV2 and TRBJ2-7; no reliable D call. The CDR3 runs to 15 residues. V was clipped by 9 bases and J by 3 bases, with 21 bases between them. The germline gives CDR1 SNHLY, CDR2 FYNNEI. DNA for the CDR3: TGTGCCAGTAAGGTAATGGGGTCGGTCGGCTACGAGCAGTACTTC. This gives the protein CASKVMGSVGYEQYF.

This clonotype was observed many times. The chain joins TRBV6-5 to TRBJ2-2; D not resolved. Per germline, CDR1 MNHEY and CDR2 SVGAGI. V was shortened by 0 bases and J by 6 bases, with 5 bases between the two germline ends. The CDR3 consists of 13 residues. CDR3 region: CASSYSDAGELFF. Written as DNA, the CDR3 is TGTGCCAGCAGTTACTCCGACGCCGGGGAGCTGTTTTTT.

This clonotype was recorded a few times. The gene calls are TRBV24-1 and TRBJ1-2; possibly TRBD1 for D (5 bases). This CDR3 has 13 amino acids. Germline CDR1 and CDR2: KGHDR and SFDVKD. V lost 4 bases and J lost 4, with 9 bases in between. The CDR3 region has the DNA TGTGCCACCAGTGAGGGACCAAGCTATGGCTACACCTTC. Its translation is CATSEGPSYGYTF.